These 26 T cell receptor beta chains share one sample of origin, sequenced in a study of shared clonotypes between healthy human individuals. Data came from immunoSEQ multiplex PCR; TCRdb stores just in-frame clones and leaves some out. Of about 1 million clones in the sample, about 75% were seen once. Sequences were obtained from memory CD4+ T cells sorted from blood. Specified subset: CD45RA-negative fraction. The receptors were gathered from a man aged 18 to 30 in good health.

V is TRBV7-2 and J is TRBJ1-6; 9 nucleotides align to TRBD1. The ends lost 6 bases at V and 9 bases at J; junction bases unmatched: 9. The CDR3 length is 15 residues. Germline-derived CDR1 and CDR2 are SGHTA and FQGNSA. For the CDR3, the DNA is TGTGCCAGCAGAGCCCTCGGGACAGGGATTTCACCCCTCCACTTT. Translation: CASRALGTGISPLHF.

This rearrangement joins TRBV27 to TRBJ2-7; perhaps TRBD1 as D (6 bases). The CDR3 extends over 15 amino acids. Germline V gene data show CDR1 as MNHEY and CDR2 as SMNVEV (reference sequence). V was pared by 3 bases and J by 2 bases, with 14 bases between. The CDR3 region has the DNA TGTGCCAGCAGTTTTGGGCAGGGGCGCCCCTACGAGCAGTACTTC. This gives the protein CASSFGQGRPYEQYF.

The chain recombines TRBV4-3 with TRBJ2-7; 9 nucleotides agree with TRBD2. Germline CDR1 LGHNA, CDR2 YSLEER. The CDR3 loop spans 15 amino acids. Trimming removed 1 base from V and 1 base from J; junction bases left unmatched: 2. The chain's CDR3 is CASSQATSGSYEQYF. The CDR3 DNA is TGCGCCAGCAGCCAAGCGACTAGCGGATCCTACGAGCAGTACTTC.

The CDR3 protein is CASTSGAQETQYF. CDR3 sequence (DNA): TGCGCCAGCACTAGCGGGGCCCAAGAGACCCAGTACTTC. This sequence joins TRBV5-1 and TRBJ2-5; 9 nucleotides match TRBD2. CDR3 length equals 13 residues. V dropped 6 bases and J dropped 1; count of bases not matched to a gene: 1. Germline loops: CDR1 SGHRS, CDR2 YFSETQ.

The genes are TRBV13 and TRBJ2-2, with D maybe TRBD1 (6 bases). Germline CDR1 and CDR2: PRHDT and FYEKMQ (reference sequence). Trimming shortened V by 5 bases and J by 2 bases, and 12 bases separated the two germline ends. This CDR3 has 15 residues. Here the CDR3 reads CASSVDRKNTGELFF. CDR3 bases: TGTGCCAGCAGCGTCGACAGGAAAAACACCGGGGAGCTGTTTTTT.

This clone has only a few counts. The CDR3: CASSLGLAGLRGETQYF. In DNA, the CDR3 is TGTGCCAGTAGTCTGGGACTAGCGGGGTTGAGGGGAGAGACCCAGTACTTC. J is TRBJ2-5 and V is TRBV19; 13 bases fit TRBD2. The germline CDR1 and CDR2 sequences are LNHDA and SQIVND (reference sequence). The CDR3 is made up of 17 amino acids. Trimming took 5 bases from V and 4 from J; bases not matched to a gene: 10.

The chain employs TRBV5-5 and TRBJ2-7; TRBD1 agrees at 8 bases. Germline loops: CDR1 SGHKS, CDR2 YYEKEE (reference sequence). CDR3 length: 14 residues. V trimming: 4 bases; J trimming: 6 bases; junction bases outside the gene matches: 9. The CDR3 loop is CASSPAWQGAEQYF. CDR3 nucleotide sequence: TGTGCCAGCAGCCCGGCGTGGCAGGGGGCCGAGCAGTACTTC. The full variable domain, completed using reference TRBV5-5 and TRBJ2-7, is DAGVTQSPTHLIKTRGQQVTLRCSPISGHKSVSWYQQVLGQGPQFIFQYYEKEERGRGNFPDRFSARQFPNYSSELNVNALLLGDSALYLCASSPAWQGAEQYFGPGTRLTVT.

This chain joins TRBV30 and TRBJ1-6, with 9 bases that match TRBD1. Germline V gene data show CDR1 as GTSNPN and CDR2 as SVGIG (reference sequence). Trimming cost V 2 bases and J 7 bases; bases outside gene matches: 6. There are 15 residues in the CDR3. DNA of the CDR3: TGTGCCTGGAGTTTGGAGACAGGGGGAAATTCACCCCTCCACTTT. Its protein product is CAWSLETGGNSPLHF. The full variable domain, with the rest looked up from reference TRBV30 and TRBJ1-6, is SQTIHQWPATLVQPVGSPLSLECTVEGTSNPNLYWYRQAAGRGLQLLFYSVGIGQISSEVPQNLSASRPQDRQFILSSKKLLLSDSGFYLCAWSLETGGNSPLHFGNGTRLTVT.

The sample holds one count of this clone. CDR3 nucleotide sequence: TGTGCCAGCAGTTTGTCGGGACTAGCGGGGGAGACCCAGTACTTC. This translates into CASSLSGLAGETQYF. This chain connects TRBV28 to TRBJ2-5, with TRBD2 matching over 13 bases. The CDR3 covers 15 residues. Germline values: CDR1 MDHEN, CDR2 SYDVKM. V gave up 3 bases and J gave up 5 bases; unmatched junction bases: 3.

DNA of the CDR3: TGTGCCAGCTCACCACAGCAGGGCTACAATGAGCAGTTCTTC. This encodes CASSPQQGYNEQFF. The chain has TRBV18 and TRBJ2-1, with a possible D match to TRBD1 (5 bases). The CDR3 is made up of 14 amino acids. CDR1 is KGHSH, CDR2 LQKENI, per germline. V lost 1 base and J lost 3, with 7 bases in between.

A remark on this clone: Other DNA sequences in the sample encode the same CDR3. Here the CDR3 reads CASSLDRVNEQYF. CDR3 DNA sequence: TGTGCCAGCAGCTTGGACAGGGTCAACGAGCAGTACTTC. The V gene is TRBV5-6, the J gene TRBJ2-7, with a tentative D call TRBD1 (6 bases). The CDR3 loop spans 13 amino acids. V was shortened by 0 bases and J by 5 bases, with 9 bases between the two germline ends. Germline-derived CDR1 and CDR2 are SGHDT and YYEEEE.

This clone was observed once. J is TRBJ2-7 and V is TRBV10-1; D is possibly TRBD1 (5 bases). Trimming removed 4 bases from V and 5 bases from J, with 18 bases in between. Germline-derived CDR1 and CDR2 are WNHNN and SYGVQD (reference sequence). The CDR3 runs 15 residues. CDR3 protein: CASSGGTGTLDEQYF. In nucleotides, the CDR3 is TGCGCCAGCAGTGGGGGAACAGGCACCCTGGACGAGCAGTACTTC.

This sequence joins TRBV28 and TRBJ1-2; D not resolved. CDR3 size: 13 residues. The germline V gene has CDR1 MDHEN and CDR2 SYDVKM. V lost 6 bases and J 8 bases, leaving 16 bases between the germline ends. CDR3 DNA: TGTGCCAGCAGCCCCGGCGGTAGGGAGGGCTACACCTTC. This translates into CASSPGGREGYTF.

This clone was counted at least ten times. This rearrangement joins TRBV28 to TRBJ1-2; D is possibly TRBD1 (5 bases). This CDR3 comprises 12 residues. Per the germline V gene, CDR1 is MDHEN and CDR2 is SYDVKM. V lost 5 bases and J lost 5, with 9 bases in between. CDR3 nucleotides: TGTGCCAGCAGTCTAGACAGTTATGGCTACACCTTC. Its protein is CASSLDSYGYTF.

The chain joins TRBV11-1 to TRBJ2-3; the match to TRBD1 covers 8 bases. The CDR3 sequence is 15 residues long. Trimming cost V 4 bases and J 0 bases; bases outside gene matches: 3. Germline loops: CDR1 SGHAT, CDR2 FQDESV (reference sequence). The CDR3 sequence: CASSSRGPSTDTQYF. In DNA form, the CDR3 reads TGTGCCAGCAGCTCCAGGGGGCCCAGCACAGATACGCAGTATTTT. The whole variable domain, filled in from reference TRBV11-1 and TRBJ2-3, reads EAEVAQSPRYKITEKSQAVAFWCDPISGHATLYWYRQILGQGPELLVQFQDESVVDDSQLPKDRFSAERLKGVDSTLKIQPAELGDSAMYLCASSSRGPSTDTQYFGPGTRLTVL.

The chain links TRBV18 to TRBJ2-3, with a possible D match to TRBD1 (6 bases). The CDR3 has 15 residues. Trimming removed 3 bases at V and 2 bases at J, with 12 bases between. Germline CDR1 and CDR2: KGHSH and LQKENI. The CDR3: CASSPNRATTDTQYF. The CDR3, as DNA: TGTGCCAGCTCACCGAACAGGGCCACCACAGATACGCAGTATTTT.

CDR3 coding DNA: TGTGCCAGCAGCTTAAAGGGATCTAACATTCAGTACTTC. It yields the protein CASSLKGSNIQYF. V usage is TRBV7-3 and J usage is TRBJ2-4; D remains ambiguous. The V end was cut by 1 base, the J end by 7 bases, with 8 bases between. Germline values: CDR1 SGHTA, CDR2 FQGTGA. The CDR3 consists of 13 residues.

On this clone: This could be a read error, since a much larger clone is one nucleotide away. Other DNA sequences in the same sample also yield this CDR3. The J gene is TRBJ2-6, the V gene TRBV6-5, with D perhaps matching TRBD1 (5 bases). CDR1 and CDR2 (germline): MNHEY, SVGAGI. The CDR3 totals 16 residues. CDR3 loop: CASSWLKASGANVLTF. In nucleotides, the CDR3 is TGTGCCAGCAGTTGGTTAAAGGCGTCTGGGGCCAACGTCCTGACTTTT.

The CDR3 region is CASSSPTGSKGYTF. DNA of the CDR3: TGTGCCAGCAGTTCCCCGACAGGGTCGAAGGGCTACACCTTC. The J gene is TRBJ1-2, the V gene TRBV27; 7 nucleotides agree with TRBD1. Trimming removed 4 bases from V and 8 bases from J; junction bases left unmatched: 10. CDR3 length: 14 residues. Germline V gene data show CDR1 as MNHEY and CDR2 as SMNVEV (reference sequence).

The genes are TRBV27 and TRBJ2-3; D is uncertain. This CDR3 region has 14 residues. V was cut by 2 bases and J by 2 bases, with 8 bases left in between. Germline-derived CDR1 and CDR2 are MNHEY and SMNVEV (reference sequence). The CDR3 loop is CASSLIRPTDTQYF. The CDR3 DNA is TGTGCCAGCAGTTTAATCCGGCCCACAGATACGCAGTATTTT.

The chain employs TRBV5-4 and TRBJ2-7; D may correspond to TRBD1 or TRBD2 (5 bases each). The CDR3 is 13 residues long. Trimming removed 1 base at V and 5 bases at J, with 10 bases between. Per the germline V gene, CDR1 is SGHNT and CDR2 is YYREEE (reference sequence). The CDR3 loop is CASSLIGTHEQYF. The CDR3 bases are TGTGCCAGCAGCTTGATAGGGACCCACGAGCAGTACTTC. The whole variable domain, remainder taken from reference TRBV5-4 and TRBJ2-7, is ETGVTQSPTHLIKTRGQQVTLRCSSQSGHNTVSWYQQALGQGPQFIFQYYREEENGRGNFPPRFSGLQFPNYSSELNVNALELDDSALYLCASSLIGTHEQYFGPGTRLTVT.

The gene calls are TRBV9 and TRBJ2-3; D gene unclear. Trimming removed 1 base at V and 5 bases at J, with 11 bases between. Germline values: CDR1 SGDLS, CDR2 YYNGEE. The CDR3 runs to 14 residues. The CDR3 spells CASSVLQSGDTQYF. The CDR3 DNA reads TGTGCCAGCAGCGTATTACAGTCGGGAGATACGCAGTATTTT.

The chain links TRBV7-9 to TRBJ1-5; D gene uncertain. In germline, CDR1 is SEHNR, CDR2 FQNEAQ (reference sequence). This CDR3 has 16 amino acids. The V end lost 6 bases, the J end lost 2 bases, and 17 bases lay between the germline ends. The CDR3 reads CASSSPGSMGNQPQHF. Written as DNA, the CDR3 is TGTGCCAGCAGTTCCCCGGGATCGATGGGCAATCAGCCCCAGCATTTT.

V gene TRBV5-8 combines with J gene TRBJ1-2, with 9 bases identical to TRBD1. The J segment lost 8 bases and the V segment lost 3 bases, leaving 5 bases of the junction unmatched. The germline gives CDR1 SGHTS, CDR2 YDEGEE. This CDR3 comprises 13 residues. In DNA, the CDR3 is TGTGCCAGCAGCTCGGACAGGGGTGGAGGCTACACCTTC. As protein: CASSSDRGGGYTF.

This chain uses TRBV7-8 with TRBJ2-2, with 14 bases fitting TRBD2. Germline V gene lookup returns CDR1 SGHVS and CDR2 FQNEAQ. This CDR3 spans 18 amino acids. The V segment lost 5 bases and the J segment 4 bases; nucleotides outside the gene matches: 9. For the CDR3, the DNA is TGTGCCAGCAGCCCCGGACTAGCGGGAGGTTGGAGCACCGGGGAGCTGTTTTTT. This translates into CASSPGLAGGWSTGELFF.

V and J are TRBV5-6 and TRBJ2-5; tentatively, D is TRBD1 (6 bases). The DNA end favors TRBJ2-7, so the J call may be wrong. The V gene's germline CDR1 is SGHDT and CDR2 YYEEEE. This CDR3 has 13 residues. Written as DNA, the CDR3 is TGTGCCAGCAGCTCGGACAGAGCCTACGAGCAGTACTTC. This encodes CASSSDRAYEQYF.